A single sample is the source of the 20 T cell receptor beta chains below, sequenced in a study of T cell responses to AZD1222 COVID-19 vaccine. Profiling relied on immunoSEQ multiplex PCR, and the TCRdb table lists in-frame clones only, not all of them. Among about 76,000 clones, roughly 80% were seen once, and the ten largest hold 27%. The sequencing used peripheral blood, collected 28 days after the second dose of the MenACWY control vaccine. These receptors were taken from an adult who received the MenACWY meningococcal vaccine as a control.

CDR3 sequence reads: CASSVDNNYGYTF. CDR3 nucleotides: TGTGCCAGCAGCGTAGACAATAACTATGGCTACACCTTC. J is TRBJ1-2 and V is TRBV9; D uncertain. The CDR3 covers 13 residues. Per the germline V gene, CDR1 is SGDLS and CDR2 is YYNGEE. Trimming took 0 bases from V and 1 from J, leaving 4 bases between them.

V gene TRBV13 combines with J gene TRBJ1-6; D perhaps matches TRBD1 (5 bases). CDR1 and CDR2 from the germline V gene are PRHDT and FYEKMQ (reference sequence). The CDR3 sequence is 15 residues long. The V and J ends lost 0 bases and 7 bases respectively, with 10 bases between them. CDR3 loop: CASSLGSGPNSPLHF. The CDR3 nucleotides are TGTGCCAGCAGCTTAGGATCAGGGCCCAATTCACCCCTCCACTTT.

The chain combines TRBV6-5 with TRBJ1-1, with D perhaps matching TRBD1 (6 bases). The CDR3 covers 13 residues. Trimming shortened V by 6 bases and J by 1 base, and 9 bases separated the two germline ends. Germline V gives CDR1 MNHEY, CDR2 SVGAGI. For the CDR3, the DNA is TGTGCCAGCAGGGGGGCTAGGAACACTGAAGCTTTCTTT. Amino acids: CASRGARNTEAFF.

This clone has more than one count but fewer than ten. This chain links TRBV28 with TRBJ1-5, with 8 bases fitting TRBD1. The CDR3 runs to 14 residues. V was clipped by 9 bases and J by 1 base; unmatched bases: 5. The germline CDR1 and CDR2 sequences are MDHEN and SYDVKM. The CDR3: CASNGQGSNQPQHF. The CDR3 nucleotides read TGTGCCAGTAACGGACAGGGAAGCAATCAGCCCCAGCATTTT.

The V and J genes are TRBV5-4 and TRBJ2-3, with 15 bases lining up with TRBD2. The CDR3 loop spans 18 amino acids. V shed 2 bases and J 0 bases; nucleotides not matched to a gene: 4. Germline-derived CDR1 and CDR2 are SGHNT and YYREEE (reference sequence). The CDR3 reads CASSLGTSGGMSTDTQYF. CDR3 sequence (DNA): TGTGCCAGCAGCTTAGGGACTAGCGGGGGGATGAGCACAGATACGCAGTATTTT. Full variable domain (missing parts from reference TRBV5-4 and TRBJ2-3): ETGVTQSPTHLIKTRGQQVTLRCSSQSGHNTVSWYQQALGQGPQFIFQYYREEENGRGNFPPRFSGLQFPNYSSELNVNALELDDSALYLCASSLGTSGGMSTDTQYFGPGTRLTVL.

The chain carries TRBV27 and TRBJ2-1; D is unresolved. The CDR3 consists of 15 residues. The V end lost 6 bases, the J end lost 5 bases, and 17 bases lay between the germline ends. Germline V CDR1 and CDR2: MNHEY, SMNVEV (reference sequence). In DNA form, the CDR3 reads TGTGCCAGCAGACCTACGATGCCGCGCCACAATGAGCAGTTCTTC. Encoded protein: CASRPTMPRHNEQFF.

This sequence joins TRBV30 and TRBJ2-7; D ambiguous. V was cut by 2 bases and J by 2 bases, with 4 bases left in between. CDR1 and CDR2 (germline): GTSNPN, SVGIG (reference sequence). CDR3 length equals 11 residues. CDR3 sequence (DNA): TGTGCCTGGAGTCGAACCTACGAGCAGTACTTC. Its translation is CAWSRTYEQYF.

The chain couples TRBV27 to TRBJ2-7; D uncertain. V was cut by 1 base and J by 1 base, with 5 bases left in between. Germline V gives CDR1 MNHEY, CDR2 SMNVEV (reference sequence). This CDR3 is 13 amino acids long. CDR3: CASSLWPSYEQYF. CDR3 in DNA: TGTGCCAGCAGTTTATGGCCTTCCTACGAGCAGTACTTC.

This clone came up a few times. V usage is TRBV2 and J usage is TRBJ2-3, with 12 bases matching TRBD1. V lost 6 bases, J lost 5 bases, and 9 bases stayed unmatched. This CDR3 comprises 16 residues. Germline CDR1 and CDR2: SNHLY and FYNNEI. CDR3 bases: TGTGCCAGCAGACTAAGGGACAGGGGGCGGCAAGATACGCAGTATTTT. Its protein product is CASRLRDRGRQDTQYF.

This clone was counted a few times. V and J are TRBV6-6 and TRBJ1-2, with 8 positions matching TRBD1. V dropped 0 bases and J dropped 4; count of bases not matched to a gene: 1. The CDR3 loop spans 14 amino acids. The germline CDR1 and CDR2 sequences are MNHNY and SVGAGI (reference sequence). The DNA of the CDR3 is TGTGCCAGCAGTTACTCCGACAGGGGCTATGGCTACACCTTC. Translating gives CASSYSDRGYGYTF.

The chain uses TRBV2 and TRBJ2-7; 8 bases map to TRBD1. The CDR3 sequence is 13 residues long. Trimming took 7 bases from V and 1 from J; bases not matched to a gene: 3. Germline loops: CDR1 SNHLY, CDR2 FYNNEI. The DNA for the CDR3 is TGTGCCAGCATGACAGGGGAATCCTACGAGCAGTACTTC. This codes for CASMTGESYEQYF.

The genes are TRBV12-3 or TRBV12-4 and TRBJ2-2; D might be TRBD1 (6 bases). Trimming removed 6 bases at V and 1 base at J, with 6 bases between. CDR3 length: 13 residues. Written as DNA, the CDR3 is TGTGCCAGCAGGGGACAGAACACCGGGGAGCTGTTTTTT. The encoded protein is CASRGQNTGELFF.

CDR3 sequence reads: CAWSSRVGGYTF. CDR3 bases: TGTGCCTGGAGTTCCCGGGTAGGGGGCTACACCTTC. The J gene is TRBJ1-2, the V gene TRBV30; D remains unclear. Trimming removed 2 bases at V and 8 bases at J, with 12 bases between. The germline V gene has CDR1 GTSNPN and CDR2 SVGIG (reference sequence). The CDR3 consists of 12 residues.

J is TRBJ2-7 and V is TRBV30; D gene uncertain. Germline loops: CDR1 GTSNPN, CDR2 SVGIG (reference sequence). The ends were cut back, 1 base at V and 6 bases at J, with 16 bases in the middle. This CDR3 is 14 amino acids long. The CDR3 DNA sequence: TGTGCCTGGAGTGATAGTAGGATCTTGGGCGAGCAGTACTTC. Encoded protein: CAWSDSRILGEQYF.

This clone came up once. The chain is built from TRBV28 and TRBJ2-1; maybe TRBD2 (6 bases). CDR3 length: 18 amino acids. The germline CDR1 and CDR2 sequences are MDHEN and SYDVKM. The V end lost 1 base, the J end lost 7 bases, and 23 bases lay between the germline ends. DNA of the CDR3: TGTGCCAGCAGTTTATCATGGCTGGGGGTACGCGGGGTAAATGAGCAGTTCTTC. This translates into CASSLSWLGVRGVNEQFF.

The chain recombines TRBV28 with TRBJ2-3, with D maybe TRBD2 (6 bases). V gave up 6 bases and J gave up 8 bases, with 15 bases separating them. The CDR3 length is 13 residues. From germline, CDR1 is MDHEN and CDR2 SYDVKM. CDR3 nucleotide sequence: TGTGCCAGCAGCACGACTAGTCCCCGTACGCAGTATTTT. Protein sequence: CASSTTSPRTQYF.

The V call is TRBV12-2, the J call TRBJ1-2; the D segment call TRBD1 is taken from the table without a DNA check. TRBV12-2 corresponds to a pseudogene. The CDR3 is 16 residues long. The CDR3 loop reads CASRSPRQGANYGYTF. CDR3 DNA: TGTGCAAGTCGCTCTCCTCGACAGGGGGCCAACTATGGCTACACCTTC.

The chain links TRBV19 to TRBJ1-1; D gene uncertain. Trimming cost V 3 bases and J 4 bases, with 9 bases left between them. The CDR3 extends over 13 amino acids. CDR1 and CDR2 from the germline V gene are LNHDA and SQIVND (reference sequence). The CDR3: CASSIRASTEAFF. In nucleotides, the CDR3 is TGTGCCAGTAGTATTAGGGCTTCCACTGAAGCTTTCTTT. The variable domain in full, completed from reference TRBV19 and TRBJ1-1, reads DGGITQSPKYLFRKEGQNVTLSCEQNLNHDAMYWYRQDPGQGLRLIYYSQIVNDFQKGDIAEGYSVSREKKESFPLTVTSAQKNPTAFYLCASSIRASTEAFFGQGTRLTVV.

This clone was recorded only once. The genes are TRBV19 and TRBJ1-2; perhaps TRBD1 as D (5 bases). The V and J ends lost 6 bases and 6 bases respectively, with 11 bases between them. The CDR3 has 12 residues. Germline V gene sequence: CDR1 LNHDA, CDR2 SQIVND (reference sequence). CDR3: CASRQGLDGYTF. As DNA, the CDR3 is TGTGCCAGTAGGCAGGGTTTGGATGGCTACACCTTC.

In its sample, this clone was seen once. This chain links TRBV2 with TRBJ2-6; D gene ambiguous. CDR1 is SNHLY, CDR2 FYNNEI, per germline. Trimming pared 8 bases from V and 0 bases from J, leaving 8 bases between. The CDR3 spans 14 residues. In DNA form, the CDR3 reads TGTGCCAGCCTCGGCTACTCTGGGGCCAACGTCCTGACTTTC. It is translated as CASLGYSGANVLTF.